This TCR beta chain stems from a study of T cell repertoires in aging, cancer and after chemotherapy (dated by TCRdb to between 2018 and 2020). About the study as a whole: Six donor age groups were covered, ranging from 30 or younger up to 70 or older, and each group contained at least three individuals. TCR repertoires from healthy donor controls were recorded over periods of several months to years and showed clear clonal overlap between repeated samplings. In total, the full dataset held about 8.8 million TCR reads. Peripheral blood TCR beta repertoires from healthy donors and cancer patients were profiled to examine immunoaging and T cell reconstitution after chemotherapy. The cohort comprised around 210 cancer patients, more than 85 with hematological and around 120 with solid cancers, plus 95 healthy donors as a reference group.

A remark on this clonotype: The clone's antigen remains unknown. Germline and junction disagree at one end, which may indicate a read error.

Genomic DNA extracted from peripheral blood, rather than sorted cells or RNA, was used as the source for amplification of TCR beta rearrangements. Multiplex touch-down PCR with a mixed TRB-A/B primer pool was used to amplify rearranged TRB sequences covering the V, D and J segments. Illumina adapters and sample indices were added to the amplicons in two consecutive PCR reactions performed with Phusion HS II polymerase. The amplicons were purified from gel with the NucleoSpin Gel and PCR Clean-up kit and then assessed with Qubit and an Agilent 2100 Bioanalyzer. Sequencing of libraries was carried out on an Illumina MiSeq in 600-cycle, single-indexed, paired-end runs. The paper's processing steps were these. MiXCR versions 2.12 and 3.0.5 were used to process TRB sequences. Each unique CDR3 nucleotide sequence counted as one clone, and only productive sequences with at least two reads were retained. The repertoire metrics were Shannon diversity, evenness, clonality (defined as one minus evenness), and alpha-parameterized diversity profiles covering alpha 0 to 5. The IGoR algorithm was used to calculate generation probabilities for clones in the paired samples taken before and after chemotherapy. The public reads were reanalyzed by TCRdb: fastp trimming at Q25, MiXCR alignment, in-frame beta chains only. Every CDR3 protein is listed once, alongside the most common genes and DNA of its rows. TCRdb's processing, not the study's, gives the V and J calls here. The sample data list around 10,000 distinct CDR3 sequences, and roughly 24% of these were observed just once. In total, the top ten clones hold about 2.6% of the sample.

The CDR3, cysteine through phenylalanine, is 10 amino acids long. The retained sequence is limited to the CDR3, 30 bases, with the frame set at the first base. CDR1 and CDR2 are read off the germline V gene (reference sequence) as DFQATT and SNEGSKA. What the authors observed across the whole study: Significantly lower blood TCR diversity and higher clonality were observed in untreated patients with hematological or solid cancers than in age-matched healthy donors. An increase in median generation probability over the chemotherapy interval was observed in both cancer cohorts, suggesting that the repertoire was reconstituted through rebound thymic output. According to the authors, the repertoire data do not permit conclusions about immunological memory after chemotherapy. Declining TCR diversity with age in healthy donors was mainly explained by loss of richness; in cancer patients, loss of evenness also contributed.

Source material: blood. The clonotype comes from a human donor in good health. The chain couples TRBV20-1 to TRBJ2-3; the best D guess is TRBD2, with 5 bases matching. DNA sequence: TGCAGTTCTAGCCGGGATACGCAGTATTTT. Its amino acids are CSSSRDTQYF.